This T cell receptor beta chain is drawn from a study of T cells in women clearing cervical HPV infection. Overall study results and limits: Associations may precede or follow infection; HPV-specific or memory T cells were not isolated.

Concerning this clone: Its antigen is still unknown. The read halts 3 residues ahead of the CDR3 end, with the missing end drawn from the germline J gene.

Trimming stripped 3 bases from V and 0 bases from J, with 13 bases between. The germline V gene encodes CDR1 KGHDR and CDR2 SFDVKD. The CDR3 sequence is 16 residues long. Clones were sequenced by immunoSEQ multiplex PCR, and TCRdb holds only the in-frame ones, with some missing. The table lists more than 15,000 clones. The V and J genes are TRBV24-1 and TRBJ2-5, with D tentatively TRBD1 (5 bases). The receptor's source is a woman aged 18 to 75 with a cervical HPV16 infection that either progressed to CIN3+ or cleared (not recorded which). Sequenced input: blood buffy coat. The CDR3 sequence is CATSDLGATNQETQYF. Partial CDR3 DNA: TGTGCCACCAGTGATCTTGGGGCCACAAACCAAGAGACC.